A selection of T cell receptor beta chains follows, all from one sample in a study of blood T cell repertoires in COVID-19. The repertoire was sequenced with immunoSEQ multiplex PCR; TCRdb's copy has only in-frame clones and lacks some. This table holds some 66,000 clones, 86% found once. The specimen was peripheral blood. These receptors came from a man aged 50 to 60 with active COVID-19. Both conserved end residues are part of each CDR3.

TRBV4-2	CASSLAGGPSYEQYF
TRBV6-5	CASRASISDTQYF
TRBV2	CASSGGGEETQYF
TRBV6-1	CASSENQRTAVNQPQHF
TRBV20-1	CSASALAGGYNEQFF
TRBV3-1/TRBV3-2	CASSQAGGNNEQFF
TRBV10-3	CAITSTLGWTVFGMNTEAFF
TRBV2	CASSEAPGGETQYF
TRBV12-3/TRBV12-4	CASSFLQGHEQYF
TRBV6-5	CASLLQRGRTDTQYF
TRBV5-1	CASRLGTSEKLFF
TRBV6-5	CASRLDSNQPQHF
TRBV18	CASSPGQNTEAFF
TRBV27	CASSPPLRAGDIKNIQYF
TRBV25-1	CASTGRINEKLFF
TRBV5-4	CASSLHPGKSYGYTF
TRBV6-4	CASSESGLAGNTGELFF
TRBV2	CASSVQGSHEQYF
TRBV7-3	CASSFAGTENTGELFF
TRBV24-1	CATSDSGTENTGELFF
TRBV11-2	CASSLGFGSNQPQHF
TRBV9	CASSAQTGGIGYTF
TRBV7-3	CASSLTSGGTHEQFF
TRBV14	CASSLIRTEKLFF
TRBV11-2	CASSLIGTSRTDTQYF
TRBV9	CASSVTSGGPGNEQFF
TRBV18	CASSPRQGRDEKLFF
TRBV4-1	CASSQGQNTGELFF